Listed below are T cell receptor beta chains from one sample, sequenced in a study of blood T cell repertoires in COVID-19. Measured with immunoSEQ multiplex PCR; TCRdb has only the in-frame clones, and not every one. The sample carries more than 150,000 clones, approximately 80% recorded once. The sequenced sample consisted of PBMCs or T cells enriched from blood (not recorded which). The receptors come from a man aged 45-65 years who had recovered from COVID-19. The CDR3 runs from the conserved cysteine through the conserved F or W. A D gene is named only where the DNA matches it firmly. Rows give clone size only sometimes, using once, few, many, or a class for an expanded clone.

TRBD2 | few | TRBJ2-7 | TRBV29-1 | TGCAGCGTTGTTAGCGGGGGGATCTCCTACGAGCAGTACTTC | CSVVSGGISYEQYF
- | - | TRBJ2-6 | TRBV4-2 | TGTGCCAGCAGCCAAGGGGCCGTCTCTTTTGGGGCCAACGTCCTGACTTTC | CASSQGAVSFGANVLTF
TRBD1 | - | TRBJ1-2 | TRBV5-1 | TGCGCCAGCAGCTTGAATATTGGGACAGCTGCTAACTATGGCTACACCTTC | CASSLNIGTAANYGYTF
- | - | TRBJ2-3 | TRBV19 | TGTGCCAGTAGTATTCGGGAGACAGATACGCAGTATTTT | CASSIRETDTQYF
TRBD1 | - | TRBJ1-2 | TRBV2 | TGTGCCAGCACTGTGGGACAGGGAGGAGGCTACACCTTC | CASTVGQGGGYTF
TRBD1 | few | TRBJ1-1 | TRBV5-1 | TGCGCCAGCAGCTTGTCGGGGGACAGCGGGGCTTTCTTT | CASSLSGDSGAFF
TRBD2 | - | TRBJ2-5 | TRBV7-3 | TGTGCCAGCAGCCCCCGCAACGGGGGGTGGGGAGAGACCCAGTACTTC | CASSPRNGGWGETQYF
TRBD1 | - | TRBJ2-1 | TRBV6-5 | TGTGCCAGCAGTTCCGGACAGGACAACAATGAGCAGTTCTTC | CASSSGQDNNEQFF
- | - | TRBJ2-7 | TRBV27 | TGTGCCAGCAGTTTAGGCAGGGATACCTACGAGCAGTACTTC | CASSLGRDTYEQYF
TRBD1 | - | TRBJ1-1 | TRBV6-5 | TGTGCCAGCAGCGCGGAGGACAGGCGGGAGGCTGAAGCTTTCTTT | CASSAEDRREAEAFF
- | - | TRBJ1-2 | TRBV10-3 | TGTGCCATCAGTGACCGGGGGAACTATGGCTACACCTTC | CAISDRGNYGYTF
- | - | TRBJ2-7 | TRBV4-2 | TGTGCCAGCAGCCAAGAGAATAGGGGAGGCTACGAGCAGTACTTC | CASSQENRGGYEQYF
- | - | TRBJ2-3 | TRBV29-1 | TGCAGCGTTGAACTCCAAGGGGCCCCCAACACAGATACGCAGTATTTT | CSVELQGAPNTDTQYF
- | - | TRBJ2-7 | TRBV5-6 | TGTGCCAGCGGTCGCAGTAACTCCTACGAGCAGTACTTC | CASGRSNSYEQYF
- | few | TRBJ2-7 | TRBV6-5 | TGTGCCAGCAGTTTGATCCGTGCGGGGTCCGAGCAGTACTTC | CASSLIRAGSEQYF
TRBD1 | - | TRBJ1-2 | TRBV29-1 | TGCAGCGTCCGAGCAGGGGGCGCTGGCTACACCTTC | CSVRAGGAGYTF
TRBD2 | few | TRBJ2-7 | TRBV5-4 | TGTGCCAGCAGCTTGGCGGGGGGTATCGCCGAGCAGTACTTC | CASSLAGGIAEQYF
TRBD1 | - | TRBJ1-2 | TRBV11-2 | TGTGCCAGCAGTTCTGCAGGGGGATACTATGGCTACACCTTC | CASSSAGGYYGYTF
- | - | TRBJ1-2 | TRBV19 | TGTGCCAGTAGTATAGATCCCCCCCGGGGGAACTATGGCTACACCTTC | CASSIDPPRGNYGYTF
TRBD1 | few | TRBJ1-4 | TRBV15 | TGTGCCACCTGTCGGGACAGGGATGAAAAACTGTTTTTT | CATCRDRDEKLFF
TRBD1 | - | TRBJ2-1 | TRBV6-5 | TGTGCCAGCAGTCCGGACAGGGGGCAAAATGAGCAGTTCTTC | CASSPDRGQNEQFF
TRBD1 | - | TRBJ1-3 | TRBV30 | TGTGCCTGGAGTACAGGACAGGGGACAAGAAACACCATATATTTT | CAWSTGQGTRNTIYF
- | - | TRBJ1-2 | TRBV19 | TGTGCCAGTAGTACCCCAAGGGGGTTGGTCTATGGCTACACCTTC | CASSTPRGLVYGYTF
- | - | TRBJ2-2 | TRBV10-1 | TGCGCCAGCAGTGAGACGAGGTCCGGGGAGCTGTTTTTT | CASSETRSGELFF
- | - | TRBJ1-2 | TRBV3-1/TRBV3-2 | TGTGCCAGCAGCCAGGCACGTGGCTACACCTTC | CASSQARGYTF
- | - | TRBJ2-7 | TRBV28 | TGTGCCAGCAGTTACGGACAGACATACGAGCAGTACTTC | CASSYGQTYEQYF
TRBD1 | - | TRBJ2-7 | TRBV11-3 | TGTGCCAGCAGCCGCGGGGACAGGGTCCACCACGAGCAGTACTTC | CASSRGDRVHHEQYF
- | - | TRBJ2-7 | TRBV7-9 | TGTGCCAGCAGCTTCACGGGACTGCCGACCGAGCAGTACTTC | CASSFTGLPTEQYF
- | - | TRBJ1-2 | TRBV10-3 | TGTGCCATCAGTGAGACAGGGACCTATGGCTACACCTTC | CAISETGTYGYTF
- | few | TRBJ2-2 | TRBV9 | TGTGCCAGCAGCGTAGTGTGGGACATCGGGGAGCTGTTTTTT | CASSVVWDIGELFF
TRBD1 | - | TRBJ2-3 | TRBV9 | TGTGCCAGCAGCGGCTCACAGGGGGTTAGCACAGATACGCAGTATTTT | CASSGSQGVSTDTQYF
- | - | TRBJ2-6 | TRBV7-6 | TGTGCCAGCAGCTTAGAGGCAGGCACCTCTGGGGCCAACGTCCTGACTTTC | CASSLEAGTSGANVLTF
- | - | TRBJ2-5 | TRBV5-1 | TGCGCCAGCAGCTTGATTTCCGGGAAAGAGACCCAGTACTTC | CASSLISGKETQYF
- | few | TRBJ2-4 | TRBV28 | TGTGCCAGCAGGGATCAGGGGTCCAAAAACATTCAGTACTTC | CASRDQGSKNIQYF
TRBD2 | - | TRBJ2-5 | TRBV15 | TGTGCCACCGCACCGGGGGAGCGGGGGCTAGAGACCCAGTACTTC | CATAPGERGLETQYF
TRBD2 | - | TRBJ2-7 | TRBV27 | TGTGCCACCAGAAGAACTAGCGGTGGAGGGTACGAGCAGTACTTC | CATRRTSGGGYEQYF
TRBD1 | many | TRBJ2-7 | TRBV6-1 | TGTGCCAGCAGTGAAGGGGACAGCTCCTACGAGCAGTACTTC | CASSEGDSSYEQYF
TRBD1 | - | TRBJ1-1 | TRBV3-1/TRBV3-2 | TGTGCCAGCAGCCGAAACAGGGGCACTGAAGCTTTCTTT | CASSRNRGTEAFF
TRBD1 | - | TRBJ1-2 | TRBV4-1 | TGCGCCAGCAGTGAGGCCGGGACAGGGGCTTATGGCTACACCTTC | CASSEAGTGAYGYTF
TRBD1 | few | TRBJ1-2 | TRBV6-5 | TGTGCCAGCAGGACAGGGTATGGCTACACCTTC | CASRTGYGYTF
- | - | TRBJ2-3 | TRBV15 | TGTGCCACCAGCAGAGATGTAGACACAGATACGCAGTATTTT | CATSRDVDTDTQYF
- | - | TRBJ2-3 | TRBV5-1 | TGCGCCAGCAGCTTGGGCCCCACCACAACAGATACGCAGTATTTT | CASSLGPTTTDTQYF
- | - | TRBJ2-5 | TRBV11-3 | TGTGCCAGCAGCTTAGAGCGACAAGAGACCCAGTACTTC | CASSLERQETQYF
- | - | TRBJ2-1 | TRBV21-1 | TGTGCCAGCAGCGAATGGACTCACAATGAGCAGTTCTTC | CASSEWTHNEQFF
- | - | TRBJ1-1 | TRBV19 | TGTGCCAGTAGTTCCGGAGCTAGGGCCGGGAGTGAAGCTTTCTTT | CASSSGARAGSEAFF
TRBD1 | - | TRBJ1-1 | TRBV2 | TGTGCCAGGGGGACAGGGGAGGCCATGTACACTGAAGCTTTCTTT | CARGTGEAMYTEAFF
- | - | TRBJ1-5 | TRBV2 | TGTGCCAGCAGTGAATACGGGATCGATCAGCCCCAGCATTTT | CASSEYGIDQPQHF
- | - | TRBJ1-1 | TRBV25-1 | TGTGCCAGCAGTGAATTAGGAGAAGACCTCGAAGCTTTCTTT | CASSELGEDLEAFF
TRBD2 | - | TRBJ2-7 | TRBV7-8 | TGTGCCAGCAGCGCGGATGCGGGGGGTTGGGAGCAGTACTTC | CASSADAGGWEQYF
- | - | TRBJ2-4 | TRBV5-1 | TGCGCCAGCAGCTTGGCCGGAGACCCGGAAAAAAACATTCAGTACTTC | CASSLAGDPEKNIQYF
TRBD1 | - | TRBJ2-7 | TRBV29-1 | TGCAGCGTGAACTACTTTGGACAGGGAAGTTCCTACGAGCAGTACTTC | CSVNYFGQGSSYEQYF
- | - | TRBJ1-2 | TRBV5-6 | TGTGCCAGCACCCCCGGGAGAAGTGCAAGAAATGGCTACACCTTC | CASTPGRSARNGYTF
- | - | TRBJ2-3 | TRBV13 | TGTGCCAGCAGCTTAGCTGGCAGGGTCAATACGCAGTATTTT | CASSLAGRVNTQYF
- | - | TRBJ2-2 | TRBV11-3 | TGTGCCAGCAGCTTAGGTGGGCAGGGAAACACCGGGGAGCTGTTTTTT | CASSLGGQGNTGELFF
TRBD2 | - | TRBJ2-7 | TRBV2 | TGTGCCAGCAGTGAGGCGGGAGTAGGGGCCTACGAGCAGTACTTC | CASSEAGVGAYEQYF